The entry below describes one T cell receptor beta chain. The data stem from a study of beta chain features in type 1 diabetes. Reverse transcribing all isolated RNA meant expressed TCRB transcripts were sequenced. Produced via immunoSEQ multiplex PCR; TCRdb's table is partial and in-frame only. Of roughly 370,000 clones listed, approximately 15% are singletons. Germline lookup yields CDR1 PRHDT and CDR2 FYEKMQ (reference sequence). There are 16 residues in the CDR3. The V and J ends lost 5 bases and 2 bases, in that order; junction bases with no gene match: 6. The sequence was collected from a man younger than 40 in good health. The sample taken for sequencing was naive CD4+ T cells from blood. The chain carries TRBV13 and TRBJ2-5; the match to TRBD2 covers 12 bases. The CDR3, as DNA: TGTGCCAGCAGCGCGACTAGCGGGGGCCGTCAAGAGACCCAGTACTTC. Its protein product is CASSATSGGRQETQYF.